The present entry profiles one T cell receptor beta chain with its context. This record comes from a study of blood T cell repertoires in COVID-19. Background on the study: The study drew acute and convalescent COVID-19 samples from the United States, Italy and Spain. PBMCs, B-cell-depleted T cells, or T cells were the source of the cDNA or gDNA that made up the material.

Authors' analysis steps: The assay estimated nucleated cells by amplifying reference gene primers. Here immunoSEQ multiplex PCR was the method, and the copy in TCRdb shows in-frame clones only, minus some. The V and J calls and clone size were taken over from that table, and D and trimming were inferred from the DNA. This table holds more than 200,000 clones, roughly 80% found once. This CDR3 has 17 residues. Germline CDR1 KGHSH, CDR2 LQKENI. Trimming pared 0 bases from V and 4 bases from J, leaving 18 bases between. This TCR was recovered from an elderly woman with acute or convalescent COVID-19. Input material: peripheral blood. V gene TRBV18 combines with J gene TRBJ1-2, with unresolved D. CDR3 DNA sequence: TGTGCCAGCTCACCACCCGGGGAAGTACCTTATCTCTATGGCTACACCTTC. Translation gives CASSPPGEVPYLYGYTF.